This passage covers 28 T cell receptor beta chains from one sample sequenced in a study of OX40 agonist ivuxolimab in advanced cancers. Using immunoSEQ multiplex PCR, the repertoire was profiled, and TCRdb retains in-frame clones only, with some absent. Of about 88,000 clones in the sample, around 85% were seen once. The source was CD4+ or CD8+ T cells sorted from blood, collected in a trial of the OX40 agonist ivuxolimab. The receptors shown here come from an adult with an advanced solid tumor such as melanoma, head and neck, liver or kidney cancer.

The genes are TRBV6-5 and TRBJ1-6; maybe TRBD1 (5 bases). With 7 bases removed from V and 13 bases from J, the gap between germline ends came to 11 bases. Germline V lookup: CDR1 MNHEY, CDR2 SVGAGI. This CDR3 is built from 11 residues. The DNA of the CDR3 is TGTGCCAGCACGTCAGGGTCCCCCCTCCACTTT. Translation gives CASTSGSPLHF.

CDR3: CASSIGGTGAQETQYF. The CDR3 nucleotides are TGTGCCAGTAGTATAGGAGGGACAGGGGCACAAGAGACCCAGTACTTC. The V and J genes are TRBV19 and TRBJ2-5; 10 nucleotides match TRBD1. This CDR3 comprises 16 residues. Germline values: CDR1 LNHDA, CDR2 SQIVND (reference sequence). Unmatched junction bases numbered 4, after V lost 1 base and J lost 2 bases.

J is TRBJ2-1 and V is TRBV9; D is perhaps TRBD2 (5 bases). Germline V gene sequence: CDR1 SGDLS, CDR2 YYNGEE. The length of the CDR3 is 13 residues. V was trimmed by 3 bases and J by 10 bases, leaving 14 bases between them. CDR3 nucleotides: TGTGCCAGCAGCGGTTCTAGCCGGACGGAGCAGTTCTTC. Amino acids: CASSGSSRTEQFF.

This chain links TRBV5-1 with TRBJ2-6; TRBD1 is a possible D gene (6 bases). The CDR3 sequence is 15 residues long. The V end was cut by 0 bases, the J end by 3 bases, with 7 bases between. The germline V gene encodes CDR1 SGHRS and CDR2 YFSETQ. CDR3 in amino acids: CASSLEGVGANVLTF. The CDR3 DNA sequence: TGCGCCAGCAGCTTGGAGGGGGTTGGGGCCAACGTCCTGACTTTC.

CDR3 DNA: TGTGCCATCAGGGGGACAGGGGGCGATTATGGCTACACCTTC. This sequence encodes CAIRGTGGDYGYTF. This chain links TRBV10-3 with TRBJ1-2; 12 bases map to TRBD1. The V gene's germline CDR1 is ENHRY and CDR2 SYGVKD. Losses at the gene ends were 6 bases for V and 5 bases for J; bases not matched to a gene: 4. The CDR3 totals 14 residues.

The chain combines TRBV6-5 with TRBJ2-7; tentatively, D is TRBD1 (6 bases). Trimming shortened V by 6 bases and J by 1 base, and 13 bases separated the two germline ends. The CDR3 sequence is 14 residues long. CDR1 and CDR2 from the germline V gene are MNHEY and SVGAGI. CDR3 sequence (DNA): TGTGCCAGCAGATTACAGAGGGGGTCCTACGAGCAGTACGTC. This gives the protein CASRLQRGSYEQYV.

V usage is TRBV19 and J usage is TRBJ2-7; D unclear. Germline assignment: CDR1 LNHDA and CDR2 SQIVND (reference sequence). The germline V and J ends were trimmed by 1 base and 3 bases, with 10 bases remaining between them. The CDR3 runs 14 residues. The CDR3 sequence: CASSIGDGRYEQYF. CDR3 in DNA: TGTGCCAGTAGTATAGGTGACGGCCGCTACGAGCAGTACTTC.

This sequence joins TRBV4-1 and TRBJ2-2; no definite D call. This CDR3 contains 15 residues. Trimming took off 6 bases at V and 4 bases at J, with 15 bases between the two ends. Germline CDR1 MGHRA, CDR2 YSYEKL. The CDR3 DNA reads TGCGCCAGCAGACTACAAGTGGCGTCCACCGGGGAGCTGTTTTTT. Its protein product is CASRLQVASTGELFF.

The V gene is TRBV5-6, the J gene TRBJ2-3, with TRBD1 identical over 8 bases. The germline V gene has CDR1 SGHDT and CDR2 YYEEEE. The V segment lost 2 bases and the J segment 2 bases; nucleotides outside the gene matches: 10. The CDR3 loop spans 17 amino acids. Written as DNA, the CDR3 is TGTGCCAGCAGCTTTTTCAGGGGGCCGCGGTCCACAGATACGCAGTATTTT. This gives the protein CASSFFRGPRSTDTQYF.

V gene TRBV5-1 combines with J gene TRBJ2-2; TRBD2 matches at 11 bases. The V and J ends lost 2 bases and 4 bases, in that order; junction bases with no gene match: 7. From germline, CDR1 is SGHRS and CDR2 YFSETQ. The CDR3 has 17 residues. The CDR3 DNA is TGCGCCAGCAGCTTTAGCGGGGGGGCCGCCGGCACCGGGGAGCTGTTTTTT. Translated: CASSFSGGAAGTGELFF. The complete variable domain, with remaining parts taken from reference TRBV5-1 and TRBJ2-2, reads KAGVTQTPRYLIKTRGQQVTLSCSPISGHRSVSWYQQTPGQGLQFLFEYFSETQRNKGNFPGRFSGRQFSNSRSEMNVSTLELGDSALYLCASSFSGGAAGTGELFFGEGSRLTVL.

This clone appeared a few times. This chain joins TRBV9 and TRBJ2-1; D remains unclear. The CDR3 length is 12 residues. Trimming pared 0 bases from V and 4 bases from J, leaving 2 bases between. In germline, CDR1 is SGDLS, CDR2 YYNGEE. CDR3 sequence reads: CASSVEYNEQFF. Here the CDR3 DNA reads TGTGCCAGCAGCGTAGAGTACAATGAGCAGTTCTTC.

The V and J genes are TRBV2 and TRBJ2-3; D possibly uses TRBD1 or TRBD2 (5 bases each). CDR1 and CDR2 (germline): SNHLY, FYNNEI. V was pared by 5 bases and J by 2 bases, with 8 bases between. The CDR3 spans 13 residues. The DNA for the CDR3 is TGTGCCAGCAGTTGGGACCACACAGATACGCAGTATTTT. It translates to CASSWDHTDTQYF.

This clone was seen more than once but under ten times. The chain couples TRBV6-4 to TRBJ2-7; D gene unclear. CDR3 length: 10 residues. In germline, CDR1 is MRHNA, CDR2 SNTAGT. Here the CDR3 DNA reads TGTGCAAGTCCTCTCCCCGAGCAGTACTTC. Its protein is CASPLPEQYF.

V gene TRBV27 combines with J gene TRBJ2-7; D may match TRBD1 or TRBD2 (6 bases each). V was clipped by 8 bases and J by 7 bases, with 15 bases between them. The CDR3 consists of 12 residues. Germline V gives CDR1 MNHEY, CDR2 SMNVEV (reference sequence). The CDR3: CASQGTGREQYF. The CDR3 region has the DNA TGTGCCAGCCAAGGAACAGGGAGGGAGCAGTACTTC.

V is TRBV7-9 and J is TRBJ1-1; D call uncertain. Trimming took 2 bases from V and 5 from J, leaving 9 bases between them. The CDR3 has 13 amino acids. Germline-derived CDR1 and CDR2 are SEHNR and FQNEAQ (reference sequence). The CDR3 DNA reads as TGTGCCAGCAGCTTATGGGAAGGGACTGAAGCTTTCTTT. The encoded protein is CASSLWEGTEAFF.

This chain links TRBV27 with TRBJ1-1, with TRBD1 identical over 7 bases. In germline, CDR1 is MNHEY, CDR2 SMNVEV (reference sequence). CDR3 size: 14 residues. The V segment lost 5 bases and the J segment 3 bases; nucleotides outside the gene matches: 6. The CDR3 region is CASSVTGRHTEAFF. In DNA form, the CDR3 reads TGTGCCAGCAGTGTGACAGGGCGACACACTGAAGCTTTCTTT.

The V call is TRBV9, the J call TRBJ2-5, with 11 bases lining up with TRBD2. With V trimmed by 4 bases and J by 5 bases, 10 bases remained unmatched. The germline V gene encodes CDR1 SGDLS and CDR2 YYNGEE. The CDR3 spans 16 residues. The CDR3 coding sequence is TGTGCCAGCAGCTCAGGACTAGCGGGTTCTGGGGAGACCCAGTACTTC. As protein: CASSSGLAGSGETQYF.

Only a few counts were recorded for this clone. In nucleotides, the CDR3 is TGTGCCAGCAGGCCACGCCGGGACTCCGTTGATTCAGAGACCCAGTACTTC. Its translation is CASRPRRDSVDSETQYF. The chain joins TRBV27 to TRBJ2-5, with a possible D match to TRBD2 (6 bases). The length of the CDR3 is 17 residues. Germline V CDR1 and CDR2: MNHEY, SMNVEV (reference sequence). V was clipped by 6 bases and J by 4 bases, with 24 bases between them.

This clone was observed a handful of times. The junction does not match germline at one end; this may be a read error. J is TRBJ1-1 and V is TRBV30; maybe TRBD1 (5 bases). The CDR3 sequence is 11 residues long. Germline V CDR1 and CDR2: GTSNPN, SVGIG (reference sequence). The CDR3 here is CAGSDRTEAFF. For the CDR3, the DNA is TGTGCCGGGAGTGACAGAACTGAAGCTTTCTTT. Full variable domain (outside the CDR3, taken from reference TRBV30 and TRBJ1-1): SQTIHQWPATLVQPVGSPLSLECTVEGTSNPNLYWYRQAAGRGLQLLFYSVGIGQISSEVPQNLSASRPQDRQFILSSKKLLLSDSGFYLCAGSDRTEAFFGQGTRLTVV.

The CDR3 DNA follows: TGTGCCACCAGCAGAGGGACAGGGGGCTTGTACGAGCAGTACTTC. This sequence encodes CATSRGTGGLYEQYF. The J gene is TRBJ2-7, the V gene TRBV15; 11 bases match TRBD1. Trimming at V came to 1 base and at J to 4 bases, leaving 3 bases not matched to a gene. CDR1 LNHNV and CDR2 YYDKDF come from the germline V gene (reference sequence). The CDR3 contains 15 residues.

CDR3 sequence (DNA): TGTGCCAGCAGCTTACGTAGGGGGGAGGGCACTGAAGCTTTCTTT. Translation gives CASSLRRGEGTEAFF. The chain uses TRBV7-8 and TRBJ1-1; D possibly corresponds to TRBD1 (6 bases). V was clipped by 2 bases and J by 4 bases, with 14 bases between them. Germline V gives CDR1 SGHVS, CDR2 FQNEAQ. The CDR3 is 15 amino acids.

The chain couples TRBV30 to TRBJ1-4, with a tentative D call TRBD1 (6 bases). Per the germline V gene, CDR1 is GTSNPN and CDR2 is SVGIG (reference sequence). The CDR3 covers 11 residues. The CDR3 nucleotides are TGTGCAGGGGGAGAAGATGAAAAACTGTTTTTT. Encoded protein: CAGGEDEKLFF.

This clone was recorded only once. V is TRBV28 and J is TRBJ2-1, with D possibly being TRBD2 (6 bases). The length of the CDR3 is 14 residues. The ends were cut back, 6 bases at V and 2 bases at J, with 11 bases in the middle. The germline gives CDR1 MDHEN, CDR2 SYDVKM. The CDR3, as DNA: TGTGCCAGCAGGAGACTAGGAGCCTACAATGAGCAGTTCTTC. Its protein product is CASRRLGAYNEQFF.

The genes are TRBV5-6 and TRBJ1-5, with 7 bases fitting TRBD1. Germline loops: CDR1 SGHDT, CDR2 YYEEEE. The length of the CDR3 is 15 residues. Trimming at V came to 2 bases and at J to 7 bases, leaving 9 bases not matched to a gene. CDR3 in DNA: TGTGCCAGCAGCTTTAAAGACAGGGCGGGACAGCCCCAGCATTTT. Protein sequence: CASSFKDRAGQPQHF.

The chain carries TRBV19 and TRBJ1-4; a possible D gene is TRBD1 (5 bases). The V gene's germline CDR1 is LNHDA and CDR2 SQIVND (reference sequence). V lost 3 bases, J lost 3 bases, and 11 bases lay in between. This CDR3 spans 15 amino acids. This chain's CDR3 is CASSILGAANEKLFF. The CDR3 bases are TGTGCCAGTAGTATTCTCGGGGCCGCTAATGAAAAACTGTTTTTT.

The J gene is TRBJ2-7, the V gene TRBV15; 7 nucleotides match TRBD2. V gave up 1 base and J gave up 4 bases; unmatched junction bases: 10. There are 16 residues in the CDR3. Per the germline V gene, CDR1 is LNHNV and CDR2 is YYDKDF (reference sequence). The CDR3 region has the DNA TGTGCCACCAGCAGAGGCCGCGGGAGCGCTACTTACGAGCAGTACTTC. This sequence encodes CATSRGRGSATYEQYF.

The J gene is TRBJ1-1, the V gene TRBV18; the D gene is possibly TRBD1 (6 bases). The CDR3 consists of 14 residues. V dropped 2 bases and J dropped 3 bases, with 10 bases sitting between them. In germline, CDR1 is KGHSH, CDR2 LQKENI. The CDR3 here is CASSPIGGDTEAFF. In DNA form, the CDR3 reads TGTGCCAGCTCACCAATAGGGGGGGACACTGAAGCTTTCTTT.

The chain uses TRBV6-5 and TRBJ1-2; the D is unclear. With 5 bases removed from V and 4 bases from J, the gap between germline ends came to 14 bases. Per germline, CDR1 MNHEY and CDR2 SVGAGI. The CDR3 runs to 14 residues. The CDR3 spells CASSVQKGRYGYTF. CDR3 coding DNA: TGTGCCAGCAGTGTACAAAAGGGCCGCTATGGCTACACCTTC.